This T cell receptor beta chain was profiled in a study of T-cell memory formation after mild COVID-19. MiXCR, run by TCRdb on the 5' RACE reads, gives a single entry per CDR3 protein. The sample consists of approximately 300,000 distinct CDR3 sequences, 7% to 10% of them appearing once. Germline V gives CDR1 SGHVS, CDR2 FQNEAQ. The CDR3 loop spans 14 amino acids. V lost 2 bases, J lost 6 bases, and 11 bases lay in between. Study findings and constraints: Clones contracting across day 15 to 85 had a balanced CD4/CD8 profile; later expanding clones leaned CD4+. Memory from before infection featured some responding clones, which suggests cross-reactive memory joined.

This clonotype was counted a few times. Its antigen is as yet unknown. The clonotype was recovered from a man aged 18 to 29 who had mild COVID-19 (a few samples of this study predate the infection). Cell type and time point are not known. Sequencing was carried out using PBMCs or a T cell subset sorted from them (not recorded which). The chain has TRBV7-8 and TRBJ1-5, with D hard to call. DNA for the CDR3: TGTGCCAGCAGCTTATCCGGGGAGATTCAGCCCCAGCATTTT. It translates to CASSLSGEIQPQHF.